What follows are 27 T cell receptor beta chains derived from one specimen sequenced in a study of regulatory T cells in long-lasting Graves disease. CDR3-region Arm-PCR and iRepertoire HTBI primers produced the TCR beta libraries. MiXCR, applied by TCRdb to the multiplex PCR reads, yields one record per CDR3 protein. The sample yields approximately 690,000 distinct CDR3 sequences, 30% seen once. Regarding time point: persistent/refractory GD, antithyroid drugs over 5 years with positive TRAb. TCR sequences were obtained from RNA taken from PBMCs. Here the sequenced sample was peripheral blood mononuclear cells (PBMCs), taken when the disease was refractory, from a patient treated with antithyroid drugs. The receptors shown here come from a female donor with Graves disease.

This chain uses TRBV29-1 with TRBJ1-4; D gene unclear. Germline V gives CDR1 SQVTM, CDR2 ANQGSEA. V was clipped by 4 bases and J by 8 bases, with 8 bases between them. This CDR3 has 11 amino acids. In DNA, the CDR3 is TGCAGCGTTGTCTTGTGGGAAAAACTGTTTTTT. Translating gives CSVVLWEKLFF.

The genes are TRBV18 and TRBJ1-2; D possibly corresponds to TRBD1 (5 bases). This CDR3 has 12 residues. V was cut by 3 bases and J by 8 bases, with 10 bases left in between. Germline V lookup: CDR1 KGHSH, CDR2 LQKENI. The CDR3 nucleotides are TGTGCCAGCTCACCCGCGACAGAGGGCTACACCTTC. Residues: CASSPATEGYTF.

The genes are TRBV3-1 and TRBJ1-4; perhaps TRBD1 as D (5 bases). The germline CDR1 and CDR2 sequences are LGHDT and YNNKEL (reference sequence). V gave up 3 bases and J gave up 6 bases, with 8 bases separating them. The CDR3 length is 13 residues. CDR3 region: CASSQRDDEKLFF. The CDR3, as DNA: TGTGCCAGCAGCCAGCGGGACGATGAAAAACTGTTTTTT.

CDR3 protein: CASSESFGSGNTIYF. The CDR3 coding sequence is TGTGCCAGCAGTGAATCTTTCGGCTCTGGAAACACCATATATTTT. This chain links TRBV6-1 with TRBJ1-3; D is unclear. The V gene lost 2 bases and the J gene lost 0 bases, with 8 bases spanning the gap. Germline values: CDR1 MNHNS, CDR2 SASEGT. This CDR3 is 15 amino acids long.

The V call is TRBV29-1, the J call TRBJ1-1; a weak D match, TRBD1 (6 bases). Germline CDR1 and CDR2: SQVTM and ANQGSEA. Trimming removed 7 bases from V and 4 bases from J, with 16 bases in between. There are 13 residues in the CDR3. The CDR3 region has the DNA TGCAGCGCCGAGGGGGGGCTGGGCACTGAAGCTTTCTTT. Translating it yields CSAEGGLGTEAFF.

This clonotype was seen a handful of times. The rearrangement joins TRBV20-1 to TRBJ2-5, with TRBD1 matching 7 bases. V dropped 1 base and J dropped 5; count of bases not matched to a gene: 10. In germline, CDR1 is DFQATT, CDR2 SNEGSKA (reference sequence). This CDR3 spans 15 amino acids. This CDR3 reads CSARVNRGGSETQYF. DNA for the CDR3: TGCAGTGCTAGAGTAAACAGGGGTGGTTCGGAGACCCAGTACTTC.

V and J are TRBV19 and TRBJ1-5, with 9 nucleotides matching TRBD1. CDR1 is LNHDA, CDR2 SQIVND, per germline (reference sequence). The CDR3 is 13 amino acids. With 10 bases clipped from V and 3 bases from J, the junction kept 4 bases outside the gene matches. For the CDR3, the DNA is TGTGCCACCCGGGACAGGGACAATCAGCCCCAGCATTTT. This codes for CATRDRDNQPQHF.

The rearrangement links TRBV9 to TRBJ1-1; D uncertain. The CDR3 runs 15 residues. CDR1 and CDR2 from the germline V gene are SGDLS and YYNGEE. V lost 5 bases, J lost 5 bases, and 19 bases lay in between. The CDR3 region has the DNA TGTGCCAGCAGTCCGGGTCTCGGGCTGAGGACTGAAGCTTTCTTT. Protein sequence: CASSPGLGLRTEAFF.

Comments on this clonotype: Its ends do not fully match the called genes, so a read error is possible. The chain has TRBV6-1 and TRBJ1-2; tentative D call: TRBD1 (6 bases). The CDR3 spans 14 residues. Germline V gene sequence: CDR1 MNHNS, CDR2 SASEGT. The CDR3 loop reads CASSTGTTNYSYTF. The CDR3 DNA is TGTGCCAGCAGTACCGGGACAACTAACTATAGCTACACCTTC.

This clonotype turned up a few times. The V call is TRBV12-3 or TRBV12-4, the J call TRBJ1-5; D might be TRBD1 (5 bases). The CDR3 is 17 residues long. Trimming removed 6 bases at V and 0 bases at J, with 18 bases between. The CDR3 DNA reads TGTGCCAGCAGCCGAGACATGGGACTTAGTAGCAATCAGCCCCAGCATTTT. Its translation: CASSRDMGLSSNQPQHF.

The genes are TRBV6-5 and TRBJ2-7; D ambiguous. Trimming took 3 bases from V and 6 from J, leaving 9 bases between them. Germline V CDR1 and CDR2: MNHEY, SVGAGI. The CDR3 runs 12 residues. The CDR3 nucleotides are TGTGCCAGCAGTTATTCCGCGTCCGAGCAGTACTTC. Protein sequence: CASSYSASEQYF.

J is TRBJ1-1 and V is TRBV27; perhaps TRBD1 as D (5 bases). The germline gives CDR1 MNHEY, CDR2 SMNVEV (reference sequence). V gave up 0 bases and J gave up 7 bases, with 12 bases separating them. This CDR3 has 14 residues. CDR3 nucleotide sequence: TGTGCCAGCAGTTTATCCCCAGGGATGGATGAAGCTTTCTTT. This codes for CASSLSPGMDEAFF.

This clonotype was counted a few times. CDR3 nucleotides: TGTGCCAGCAGTCGGCCGGGCTCTGGAAACACCATATATTTT. It yields the protein CASSRPGSGNTIYF. This chain links TRBV6-1 with TRBJ1-3; D call uncertain. This CDR3 comprises 14 residues. V was cut by 5 bases and J by 0 bases, with 8 bases left in between. Germline V CDR1 and CDR2: MNHNS, SASEGT.

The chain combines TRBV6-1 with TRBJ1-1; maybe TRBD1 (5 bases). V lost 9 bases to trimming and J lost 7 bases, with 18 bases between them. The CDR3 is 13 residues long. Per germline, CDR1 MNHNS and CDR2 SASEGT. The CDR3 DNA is TGTGCCAGTTCTAGGGGCCGGGGAAGTGAAGCTTTCTTT. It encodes CASSRGRGSEAFF.

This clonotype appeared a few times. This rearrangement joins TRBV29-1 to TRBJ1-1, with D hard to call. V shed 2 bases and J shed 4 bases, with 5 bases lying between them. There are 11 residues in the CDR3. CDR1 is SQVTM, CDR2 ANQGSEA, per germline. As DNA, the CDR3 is TGCAGCGTTGAACAGCGCACTGAAGCTTTCTTT. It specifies CSVEQRTEAFF.

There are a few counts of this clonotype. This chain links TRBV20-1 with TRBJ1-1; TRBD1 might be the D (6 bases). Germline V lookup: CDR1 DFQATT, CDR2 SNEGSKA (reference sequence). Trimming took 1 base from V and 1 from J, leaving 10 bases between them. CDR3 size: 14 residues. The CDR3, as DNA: TGCAGTGCTAGAGGTACAGGGCCGAACACTGAAGCTTTCTTT. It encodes CSARGTGPNTEAFF.

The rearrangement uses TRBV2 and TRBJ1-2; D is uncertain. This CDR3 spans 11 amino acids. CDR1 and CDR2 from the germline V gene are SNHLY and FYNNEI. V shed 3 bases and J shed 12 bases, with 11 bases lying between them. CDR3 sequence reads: CASSEPSPHTF. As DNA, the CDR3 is TGTGCCAGCAGTGAGCCCAGCCCCCACACCTTC. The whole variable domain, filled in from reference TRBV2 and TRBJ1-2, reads EPEVTQTPSHQVTQMGQEVILRCVPISNHLYFYWYRQILGQKVEFLVSFYNNEISEKSEIFDDQFSVERPDGSNFTLKIRSTKLEDSAMYFCASSEPSPHTFGSGTRLTVV.

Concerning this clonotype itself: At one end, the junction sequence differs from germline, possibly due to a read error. Written as DNA, the CDR3 is TGTGCCAGCAGTACTTACAGGGGAACTGGAACCACCATATATTTT. The encoded protein is CASSTYRGTGTTIYF. The J gene is TRBJ1-3, the V gene TRBV12-3 or TRBV12-4; 7 bases fit TRBD1. The length of the CDR3 is 15 residues.

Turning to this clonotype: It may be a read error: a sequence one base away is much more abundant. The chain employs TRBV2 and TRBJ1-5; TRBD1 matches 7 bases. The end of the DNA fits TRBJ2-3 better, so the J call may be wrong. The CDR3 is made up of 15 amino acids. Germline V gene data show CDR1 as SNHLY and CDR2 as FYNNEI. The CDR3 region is CASSETTGVNQPQYF. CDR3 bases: TGTGCCAGCAGTGAAACTACAGGGGTCAATCAGCCCCAGTATTTT.

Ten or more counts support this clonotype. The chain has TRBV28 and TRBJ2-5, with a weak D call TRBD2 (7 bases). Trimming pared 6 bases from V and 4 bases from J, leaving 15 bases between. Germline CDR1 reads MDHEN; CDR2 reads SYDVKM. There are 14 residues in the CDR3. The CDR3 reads CASSPRGGSETQYF. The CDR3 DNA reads TGTGCCAGCAGCCCTAGGGGGGGTTCAGAGACCCAGTACTTC.

The CDR3 sequence: CASSWGILNSPLHF. In nucleotides, the CDR3 is TGTGCCAGCAGCTGGGGGATTTTGAATTCACCCCTCCACTTT. The J gene is TRBJ1-6, the V gene TRBV27; weak D call: TRBD1 (5 bases). This CDR3 has 14 amino acids. Germline V gives CDR1 MNHEY, CDR2 SMNVEV (reference sequence). The V and J ends lost 6 bases and 7 bases respectively, with 13 bases between them.

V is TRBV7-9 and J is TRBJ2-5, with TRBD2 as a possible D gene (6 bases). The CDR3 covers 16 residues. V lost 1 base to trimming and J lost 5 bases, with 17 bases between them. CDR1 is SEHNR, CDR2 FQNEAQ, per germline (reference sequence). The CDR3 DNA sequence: TGTGCCAGCAGCTTAGAGGGACTCTTCCCCAGGGAGACCCAGTACTTC. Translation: CASSLEGLFPRETQYF.

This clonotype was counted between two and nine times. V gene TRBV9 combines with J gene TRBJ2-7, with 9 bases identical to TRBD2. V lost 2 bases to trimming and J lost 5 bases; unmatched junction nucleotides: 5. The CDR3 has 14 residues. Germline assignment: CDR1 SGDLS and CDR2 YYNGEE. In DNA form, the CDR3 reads TGTGCCAGCAGCGTCAGCGGGGGGCCCAACGAGCAGTACTTC. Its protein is CASSVSGGPNEQYF.

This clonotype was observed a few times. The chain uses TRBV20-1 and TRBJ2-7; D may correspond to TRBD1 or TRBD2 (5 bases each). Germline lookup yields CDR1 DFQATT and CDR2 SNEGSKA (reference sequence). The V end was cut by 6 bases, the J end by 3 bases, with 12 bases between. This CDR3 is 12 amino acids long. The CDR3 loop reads CSASRDGYEQYF. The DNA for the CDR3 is TGCAGTGCCTCACGGGACGGCTACGAGCAGTACTTC.

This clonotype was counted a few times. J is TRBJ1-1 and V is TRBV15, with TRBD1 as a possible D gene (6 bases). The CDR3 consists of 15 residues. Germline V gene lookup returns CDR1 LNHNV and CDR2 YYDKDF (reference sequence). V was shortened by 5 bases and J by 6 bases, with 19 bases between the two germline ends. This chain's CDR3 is CATSPTLRQASEAFF. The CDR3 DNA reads TGTGCCACCAGCCCCACACTGAGACAGGCCTCTGAAGCTTTCTTT.

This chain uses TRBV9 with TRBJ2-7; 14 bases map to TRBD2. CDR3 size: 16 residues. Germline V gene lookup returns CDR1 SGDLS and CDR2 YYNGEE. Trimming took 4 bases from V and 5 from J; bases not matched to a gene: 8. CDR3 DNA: TGTGCCAGCAGCTCACAGACTAGCGGGAGGGCCGACGAGCAGTACTTC. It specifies CASSSQTSGRADEQYF.

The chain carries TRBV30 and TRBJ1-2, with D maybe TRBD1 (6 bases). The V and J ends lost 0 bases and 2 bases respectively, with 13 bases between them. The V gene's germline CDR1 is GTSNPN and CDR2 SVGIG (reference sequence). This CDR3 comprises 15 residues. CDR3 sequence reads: CAWSVPEGGNYGYTF. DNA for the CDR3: TGTGCCTGGAGTGTGCCAGAGGGGGGGAACTATGGCTACACCTTC. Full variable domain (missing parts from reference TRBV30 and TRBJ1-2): SQTIHQWPATLVQPVGSPLSLECTVEGTSNPNLYWYRQAAGRGLQLLFYSVGIGQISSEVPQNLSASRPQDRQFILSSKKLLLSDSGFYLCAWSVPEGGNYGYTFGSGTRLTVV.